Shown below are 4 T cell receptor beta chains from a single sample sequenced in a study of blood T cell repertoires in COVID-19. Here immunoSEQ multiplex PCR was the method, and the copy in TCRdb shows in-frame clones only, minus some. The sample contains 250,000 to 350,000 clones, roughly 90% of which appear only once. Sequencing was performed on peripheral blood. Receptors originate from a woman aged 25 to 39 with active or convalescent COVID-19.

The rearrangement links TRBV28 to TRBJ1-6, with 8 bases identical to TRBD1. The V segment lost 3 bases and the J segment 5 bases; nucleotides outside the gene matches: 9. The CDR3 spans 17 residues. Germline V CDR1 and CDR2: MDHEN, SYDVKM. The CDR3 loop reads CASSFLLRDRHNSPLHF. DNA of the CDR3: TGTGCCAGCAGTTTTTTATTGAGGGACAGGCATAATTCACCCCTCCACTTT.

By frequency in the sample, this clone is medium-sized. The chain combines TRBV6-5 with TRBJ2-2; 8 bases match TRBD2. CDR3 length: 14 residues. Unmatched junction bases numbered 3, after V lost 4 bases and J lost 5 bases. CDR1 and CDR2 (germline): MNHEY, SVGAGI. The CDR3 region has the DNA TGTGCCAGCAGTTCGGGGGGGGAGACCGGGGAGCTGTTTTTT. Protein product: CASSSGGETGELFF.

This clone was counted once. The gene calls are TRBV5-1 and TRBJ1-6; 7 bases match TRBD1. There are 18 residues in the CDR3. CDR1 is SGHRS, CDR2 YFSETQ, per germline. Trimming removed 2 bases from V and 0 bases from J; junction bases left unmatched: 8. CDR3 DNA sequence: TGCGCCAGCAGCTTATTCGCACAGGGGAGCTCCTATAATTCACCCCTCCACTTT. As protein: CASSLFAQGSSYNSPLHF.

This sequence joins TRBV24-1 and TRBJ2-7; 10 bases map to TRBD1. Germline V CDR1 and CDR2: KGHDR, SFDVKD. The V and J ends lost 4 bases and 6 bases, in that order; junction bases with no gene match: 5. The CDR3 sequence is 14 residues long. The CDR3 protein is CATSEGQGIAEQYF. DNA for the CDR3: TGTGCCACCAGTGAGGGACAGGGGATCGCCGAGCAGTACTTC.